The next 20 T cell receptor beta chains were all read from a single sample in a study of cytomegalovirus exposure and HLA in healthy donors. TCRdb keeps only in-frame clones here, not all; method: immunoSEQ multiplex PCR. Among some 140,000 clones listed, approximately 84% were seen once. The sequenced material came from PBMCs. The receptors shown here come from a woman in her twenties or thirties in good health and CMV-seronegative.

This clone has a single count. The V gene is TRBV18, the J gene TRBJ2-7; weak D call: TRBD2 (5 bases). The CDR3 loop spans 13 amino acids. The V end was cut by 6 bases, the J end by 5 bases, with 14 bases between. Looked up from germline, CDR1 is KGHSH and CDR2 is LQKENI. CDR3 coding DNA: TGTGCCAGCTCTTCTATATGGGGAGACGAGCAGTACTTC. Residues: CASSSIWGDEQYF. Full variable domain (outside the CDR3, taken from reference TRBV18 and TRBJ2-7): NAGVMQNPRHLVRRRGQEARLRCSPMKGHSHVYWYRQLPEEGLKFMVYLQKENIIDESGMPKERFSAEFPKEGPSILRIQQVVRGDSAAYFCASSSIWGDEQYFGPGTRLTVT.

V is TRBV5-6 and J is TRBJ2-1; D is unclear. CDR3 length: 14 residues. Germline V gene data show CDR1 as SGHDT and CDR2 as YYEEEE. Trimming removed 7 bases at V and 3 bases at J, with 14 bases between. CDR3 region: CASVLGSSYNEQFF. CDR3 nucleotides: TGTGCCAGCGTCTTGGGGTCGAGCTACAATGAGCAGTTCTTC.

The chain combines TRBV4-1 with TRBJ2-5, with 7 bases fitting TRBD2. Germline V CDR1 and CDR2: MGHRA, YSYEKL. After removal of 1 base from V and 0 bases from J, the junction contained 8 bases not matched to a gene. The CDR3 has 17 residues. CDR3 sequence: CASSQVGEGRDQETQYF. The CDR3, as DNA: TGCGCCAGCAGCCAAGTAGGGGAGGGTAGGGACCAAGAGACCCAGTACTTC.

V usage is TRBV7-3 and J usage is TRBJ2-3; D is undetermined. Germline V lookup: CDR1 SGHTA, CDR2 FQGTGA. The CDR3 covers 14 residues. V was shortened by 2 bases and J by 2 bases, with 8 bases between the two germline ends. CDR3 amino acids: CASSLRVNTDTQYF. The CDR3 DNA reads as TGTGCCAGCAGCTTACGGGTTAACACAGATACGCAGTATTTT.

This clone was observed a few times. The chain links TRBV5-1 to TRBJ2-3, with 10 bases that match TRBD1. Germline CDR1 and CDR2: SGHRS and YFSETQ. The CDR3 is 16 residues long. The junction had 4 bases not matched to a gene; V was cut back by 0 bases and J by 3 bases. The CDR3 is CASSLEGQGLTDTQYF. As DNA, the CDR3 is TGCGCCAGCAGCTTGGAGGGACAGGGGCTGACAGATACGCAGTATTTT.

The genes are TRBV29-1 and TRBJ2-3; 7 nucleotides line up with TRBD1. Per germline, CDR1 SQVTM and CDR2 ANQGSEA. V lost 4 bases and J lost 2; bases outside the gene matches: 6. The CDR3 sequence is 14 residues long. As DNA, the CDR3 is TGCAGCGTTGGGGCAGGGGGATCCACAGATACGCAGTATTTT. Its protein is CSVGAGGSTDTQYF.

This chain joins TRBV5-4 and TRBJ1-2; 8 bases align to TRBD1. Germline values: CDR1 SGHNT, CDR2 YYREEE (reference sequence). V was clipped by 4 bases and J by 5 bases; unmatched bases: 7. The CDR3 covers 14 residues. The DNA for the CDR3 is TGTGCCAGCAGCGAAACAGGGGGTCGGTATGGCTACACCTTC. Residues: CASSETGGRYGYTF.

The chain's CDR3 is CASSLLTGQIYEQYF. CDR3 DNA sequence: TGTGCCAGCAGCTTGCTCACGGGACAGATCTACGAGCAGTACTTC. The rearrangement joins TRBV5-8 to TRBJ2-7; 7 bases line up with TRBD1. CDR1 is SGHTS, CDR2 YDEGEE, per germline. Losses at the gene ends were 1 base for V and 3 bases for J; bases not matched to a gene: 7. CDR3 length: 15 residues.

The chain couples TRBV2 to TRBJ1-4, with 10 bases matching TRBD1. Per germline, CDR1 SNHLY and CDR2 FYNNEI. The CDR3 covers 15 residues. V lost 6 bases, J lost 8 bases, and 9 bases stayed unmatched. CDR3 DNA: TGTGCCAGCAGGGGACAGGGGCTAAATGTCGAAAAACTGTTTTTT. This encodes CASRGQGLNVEKLFF.

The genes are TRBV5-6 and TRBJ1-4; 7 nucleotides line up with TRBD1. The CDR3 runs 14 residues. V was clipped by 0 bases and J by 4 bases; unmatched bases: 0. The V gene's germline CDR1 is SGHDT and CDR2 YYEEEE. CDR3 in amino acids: CASSLDRGNEKLFF. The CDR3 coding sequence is TGTGCCAGCAGCTTGGACAGGGGTAATGAAAAACTGTTTTTT. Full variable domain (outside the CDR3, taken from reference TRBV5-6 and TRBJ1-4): DAGVTQSPTHLIKTRGQQVTLRCSPKSGHDTVSWYQQALGQGPQFIFQYYEEEERQRGNFPDRFSGHQFPNYSSELNVNALLLGDSALYLCASSLDRGNEKLFFGSGTQLSVL.

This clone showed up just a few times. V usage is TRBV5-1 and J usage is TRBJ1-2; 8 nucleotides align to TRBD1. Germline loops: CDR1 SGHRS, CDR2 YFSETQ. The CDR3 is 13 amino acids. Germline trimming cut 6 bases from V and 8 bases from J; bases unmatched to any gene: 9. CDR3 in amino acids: CASTADRVGGYTF. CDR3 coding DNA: TGCGCCAGCACTGCGGACAGGGTCGGAGGCTACACCTTC.

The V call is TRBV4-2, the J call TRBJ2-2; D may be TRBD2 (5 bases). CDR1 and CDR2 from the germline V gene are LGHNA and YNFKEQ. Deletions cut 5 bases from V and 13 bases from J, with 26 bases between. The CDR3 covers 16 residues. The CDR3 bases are TGTGCCAGCAGCTCAGTCCGGAGAGGGTCGAAGGAGGCGCTGTTTTTT. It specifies CASSSVRRGSKEALFF.

The CDR3 region is CASSYSFLGATEAFF. The CDR3 nucleotides read TGTGCCAGCAGTTACTCTTTTTTAGGGGCCACTGAAGCTTTCTTT. The chain combines TRBV6-5 with TRBJ1-1; D is possibly TRBD1 (5 bases). This CDR3 has 15 residues. V dropped 0 bases and J dropped 4 bases, with 12 bases sitting between them. Germline loops: CDR1 MNHEY, CDR2 SVGAGI.

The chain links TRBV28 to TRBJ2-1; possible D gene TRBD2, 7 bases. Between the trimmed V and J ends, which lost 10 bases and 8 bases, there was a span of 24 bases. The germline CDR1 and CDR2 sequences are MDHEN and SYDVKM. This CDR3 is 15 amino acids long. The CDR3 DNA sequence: TGTGCCACCGAGGGGACACGGGGGGCCGGGGATGAGCAGTTCTTC. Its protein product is CATEGTRGAGDEQFF.

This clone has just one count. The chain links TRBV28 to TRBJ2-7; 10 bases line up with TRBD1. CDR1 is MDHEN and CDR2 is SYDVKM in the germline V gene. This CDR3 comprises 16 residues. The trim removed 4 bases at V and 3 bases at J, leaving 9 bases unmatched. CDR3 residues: CASSSPFDRGHYEQYF. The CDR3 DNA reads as TGTGCCAGCAGTTCGCCCTTCGACAGGGGGCACTACGAGCAGTACTTC.

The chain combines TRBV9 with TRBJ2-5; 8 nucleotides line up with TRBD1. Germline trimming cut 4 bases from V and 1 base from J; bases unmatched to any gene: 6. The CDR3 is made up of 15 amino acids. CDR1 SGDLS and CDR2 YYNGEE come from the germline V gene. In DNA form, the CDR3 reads TGTGCCAGCAGCAGAGAAGGACAGGGCCAAGAGACCCAGTACTTC. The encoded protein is CASSREGQGQETQYF.

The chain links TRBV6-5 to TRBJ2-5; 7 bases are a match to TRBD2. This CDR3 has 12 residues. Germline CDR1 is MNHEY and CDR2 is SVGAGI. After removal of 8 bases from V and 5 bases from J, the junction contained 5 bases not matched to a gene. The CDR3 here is CASFGGGETQYF. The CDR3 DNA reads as TGTGCCAGCTTCGGCGGGGGTGAGACCCAGTACTTC.

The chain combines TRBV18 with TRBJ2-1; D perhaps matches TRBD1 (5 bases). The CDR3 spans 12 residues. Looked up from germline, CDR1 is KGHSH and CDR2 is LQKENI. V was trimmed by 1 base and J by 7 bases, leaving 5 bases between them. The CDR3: CASSPQGNEQFF. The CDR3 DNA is TGTGCCAGCTCACCACAGGGGAATGAGCAGTTCTTC.

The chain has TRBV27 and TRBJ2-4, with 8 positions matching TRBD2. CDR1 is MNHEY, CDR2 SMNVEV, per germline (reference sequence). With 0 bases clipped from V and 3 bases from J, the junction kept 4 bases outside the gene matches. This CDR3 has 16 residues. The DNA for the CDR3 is TGTGCCAGCAGTTTATCTCCCGGGGGGGACAAAAACATTCAGTACTTC. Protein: CASSLSPGGDKNIQYF.

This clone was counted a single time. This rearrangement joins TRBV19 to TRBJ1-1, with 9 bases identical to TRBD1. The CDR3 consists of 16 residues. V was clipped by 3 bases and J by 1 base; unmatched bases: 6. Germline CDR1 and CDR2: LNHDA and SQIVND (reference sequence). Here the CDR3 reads CASSIQTGGANTEAFF. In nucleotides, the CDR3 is TGTGCCAGTAGTATCCAAACAGGGGGCGCGAACACTGAAGCTTTCTTT.